This entry describes one T cell receptor beta chain. Its antigen is unknown. No base quality information exists; no much larger clone differs at one position. The reads were generated on an Illumina HiSeq 1500. TCRdb reran the public reads through fastp at Q25 and MiXCR, keeping productive beta chains. Each entry merges the rows of one CDR3 protein and shows their most common DNA and genes. Here the sample has 560,000 or so distinct CDR3 sequences; 15% to 20% occur a single time. Roughly a quarter of the sample is held by the ten biggest clonotypes. V gives up 0 bases and J gives up 3 bases, and the segment between their germline ends measures 9 bases. The CDR3 holds 16 amino acids from the cysteine to the phenylalanine. The CDR3 DNA has 48 bases and is translated from base 1. CDR1 MNHEY and CDR2 SMNVEV were looked up in the germline V gene (reference sequence). This record belongs to a study of T cell repertoires in cytomegalovirus infection (dated by TCRdb to the late 2010s). At the level of the whole study: Donor HLA type was relevant to the analysis, as public TCR beta signatures indicated carriage of CMV infection together with the matching HLA type. What the research found in general, with its limitations: The ex vivo response was dominated by HLA-C-restricted CMV-specific TCR beta clonotypes, which also provided the single most frequent clonotype in two of eight donors. In both this cohort and an independent cohort of 352 donors, the cumulative frequency of public TCR beta family members distinguished carriers of CMV infection plus the relevant HLA type.

This receptor was obtained from a human donor in good health (CMV status not recorded). Some clones in this sample may be carry-over from other donors' samples. Sequenced material: CD8+ T cells from PBMCs. The chain is encoded by TRBV27 joined to TRBJ2-6, with a weak D call of TRBD2 (5 bases match). The bases read TGTGCCAGCAGTTTATCGTGGGGAGATGGGGCCAACGTCCTGACTTTC. Its protein reads: CASSLSWGDGANVLTF.